This T cell receptor beta chain was obtained from a study of vaccination and CD4 T cells after COVID-19. In the study overall: The post-COVID sampling time was a median about 95 days after diagnosis, ranging from 35 to 161.

Time point indicated: late sampling 161 to 241 days after vaccination in a few convalescent patients. Germline loops: CDR1 SGHTA, CDR2 FQGNSA. Between the trimmed V and J ends, which lost 2 bases and 4 bases, there was a span of 10 bases. The CDR3 totals 14 residues. TCRdb used MiXCR to reprocess the PCR reads, holding one entry per CDR3 protein. The repertoire holds approximately 29,000 distinct CDR3 sequences, roughly 50% seen once, with about 5.7% in the top ten. Turning to this clonotype: The antigen is undetermined.

Study-level results: The authors identified 304 of 307 vaccine-specific clones in convalescent patients as spike mono-reactive. Convalescent patients displayed a median about 86% of reactive clones emerging only post-vaccination.

Sample: CD4+ T cells from blood, taken about 7 months after SARS-CoV-2 vaccination. The chain has TRBV7-2 and TRBJ2-3; D is uncertain. The TCR sequence derives from a human donor who had recovered from COVID-19. The CDR3 nucleotides are TGTGCCAGCAGCTTAATCTCGATTTCAGATACGCAGTATTTT. Its translation: CASSLISISDTQYF.